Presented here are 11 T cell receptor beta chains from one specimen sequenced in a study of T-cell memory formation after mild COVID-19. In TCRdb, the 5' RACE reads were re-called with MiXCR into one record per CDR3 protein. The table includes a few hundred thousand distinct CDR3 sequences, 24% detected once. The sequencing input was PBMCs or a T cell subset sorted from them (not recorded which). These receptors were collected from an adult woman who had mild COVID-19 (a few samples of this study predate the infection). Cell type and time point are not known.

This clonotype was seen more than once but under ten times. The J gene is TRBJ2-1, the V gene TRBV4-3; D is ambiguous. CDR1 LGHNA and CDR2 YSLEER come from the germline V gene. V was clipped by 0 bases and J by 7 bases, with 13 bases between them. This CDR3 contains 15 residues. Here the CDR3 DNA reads TGCGCCAGCAGCCAAGATCCCCGGGTGGAGAATGAGCAGTTCTTC. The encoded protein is CASSQDPRVENEQFF.

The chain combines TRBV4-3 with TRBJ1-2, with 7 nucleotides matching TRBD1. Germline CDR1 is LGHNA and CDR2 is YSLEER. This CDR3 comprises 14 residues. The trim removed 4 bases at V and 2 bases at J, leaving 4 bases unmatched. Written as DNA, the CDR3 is TGCGCCAGCAGCCCTAAACAGGGGAACTATGGCTACACCTTC. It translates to CASSPKQGNYGYTF.

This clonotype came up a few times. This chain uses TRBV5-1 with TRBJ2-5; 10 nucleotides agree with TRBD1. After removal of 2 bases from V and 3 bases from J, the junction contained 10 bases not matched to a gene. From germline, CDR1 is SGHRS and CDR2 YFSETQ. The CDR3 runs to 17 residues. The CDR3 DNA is TGCGCCAGCAGCTTAGGACAGGGGGGGCGTTTGGAAGAGACCCAGTACTTC. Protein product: CASSLGQGGRLEETQYF.

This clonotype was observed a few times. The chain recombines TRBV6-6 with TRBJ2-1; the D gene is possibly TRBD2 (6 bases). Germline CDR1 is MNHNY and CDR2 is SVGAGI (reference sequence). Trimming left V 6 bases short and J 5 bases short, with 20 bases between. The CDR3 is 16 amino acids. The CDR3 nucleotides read TGTGCCAGCAGAAAATCCGGGACTTCCATTCACAATGAGCAGTTCTTC. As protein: CASRKSGTSIHNEQFF.

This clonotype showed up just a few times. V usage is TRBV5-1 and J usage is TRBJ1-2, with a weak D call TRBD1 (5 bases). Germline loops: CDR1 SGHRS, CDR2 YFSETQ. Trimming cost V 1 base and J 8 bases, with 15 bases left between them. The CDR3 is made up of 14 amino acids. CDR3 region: CASSLIGDLNGYTF. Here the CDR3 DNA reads TGCGCCAGCAGCTTGATAGGGGATTTAAACGGCTACACCTTC.

The CDR3 loop reads CASTVAGGLKYF. In DNA form, the CDR3 reads TGTGCCAGCACGGTAGCGGGGGGGTTGAAGTATTTT. The rearrangement links TRBV12-3 or TRBV12-4 to TRBJ2-3; 11 nucleotides align to TRBD2. V was clipped by 7 bases and J by 13 bases; unmatched bases: 7. CDR3 length: 12 residues.

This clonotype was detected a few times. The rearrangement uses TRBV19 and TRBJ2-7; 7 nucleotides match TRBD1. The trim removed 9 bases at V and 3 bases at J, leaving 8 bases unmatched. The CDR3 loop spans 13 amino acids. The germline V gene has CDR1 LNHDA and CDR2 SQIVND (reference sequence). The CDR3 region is CASADSGGYEQYF. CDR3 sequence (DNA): TGTGCCAGCGCGGATTCAGGGGGCTACGAGCAGTACTTC.

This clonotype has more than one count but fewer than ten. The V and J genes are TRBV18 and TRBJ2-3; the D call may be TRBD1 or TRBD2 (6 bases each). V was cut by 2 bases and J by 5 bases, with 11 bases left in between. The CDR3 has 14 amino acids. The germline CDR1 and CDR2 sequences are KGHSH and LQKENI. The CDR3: CASSPRGARDTQYF. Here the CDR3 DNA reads TGTGCCAGCTCACCAAGGGGGGCGAGAGATACGCAGTATTTT. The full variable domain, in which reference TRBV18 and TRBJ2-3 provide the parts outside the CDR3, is NAGVMQNPRHLVRRRGQEARLRCSPMKGHSHVYWYRQLPEEGLKFMVYLQKENIIDESGMPKERFSAEFPKEGPSILRIQQVVRGDSAAYFCASSPRGARDTQYFGPGTRLTVL.

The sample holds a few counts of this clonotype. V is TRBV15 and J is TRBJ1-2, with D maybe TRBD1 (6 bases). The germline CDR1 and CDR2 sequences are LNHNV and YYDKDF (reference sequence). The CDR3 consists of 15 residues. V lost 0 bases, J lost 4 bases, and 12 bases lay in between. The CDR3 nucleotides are TGTGCCACCAGCAGAGACAGGGGATTTTCCTATGGCTACACCTTC. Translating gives CATSRDRGFSYGYTF.

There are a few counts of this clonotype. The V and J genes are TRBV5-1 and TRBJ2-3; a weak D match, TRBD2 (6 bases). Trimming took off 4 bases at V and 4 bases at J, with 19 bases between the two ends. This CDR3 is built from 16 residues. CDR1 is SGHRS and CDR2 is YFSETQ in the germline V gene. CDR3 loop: CASSPGLAAQSDTQYF. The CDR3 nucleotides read TGCGCCAGCAGCCCTGGCTTAGCGGCTCAATCAGATACGCAGTATTTT. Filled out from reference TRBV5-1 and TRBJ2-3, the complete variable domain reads KAGVTQTPRYLIKTRGQQVTLSCSPISGHRSVSWYQQTPGQGLQFLFEYFSETQRNKGNFPGRFSGRQFSNSRSEMNVSTLELGDSALYLCASSPGLAAQSDTQYFGPGTRLTVL.

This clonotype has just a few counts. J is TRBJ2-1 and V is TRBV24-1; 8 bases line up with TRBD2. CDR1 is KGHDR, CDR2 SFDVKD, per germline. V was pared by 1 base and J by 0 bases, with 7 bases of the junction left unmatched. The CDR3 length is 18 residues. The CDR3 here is CATSDFAGGIGSYNEQFF. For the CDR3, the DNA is TGTGCCACCAGTGATTTTGCGGGGGGAATAGGCTCCTACAATGAGCAGTTCTTC.